This T cell receptor beta chain appears in the sequencing data of a study of early T cells in non-severe SARS-CoV-2 infection. Across the whole study: Chains from this unsorted whole-blood bulk RNA could not be paired.

This clonotype was detected ten times or more. Its antigen remains unidentified. The V gene end was trimmed by 4 bases and the J gene end by 6 bases; junction bases not matched to a gene: 5. The CDR3 length is 14 residues. The V gene's germline CDR1 is SGHVS and CDR2 FQNEAQ. The TCR library protocol was used to attach unique molecular identifiers. These identifiers were attached to individual cDNA molecules. TCRdb reprocessed the 5' RACE reads with MiXCR, giving one entry per CDR3 protein. The sample includes 25,000 to 30,000 distinct CDR3 sequences, 4% to 5.5% of them seen just once. Findings and limits, study-wide: Comparison of clonotypes with VDJdb favored anti-spike CD8 responses while missing private and CD4 specificities.

The sequencing sample was made of whole blood. The chain has TRBV7-8 and TRBJ1-5, with 8 bases fitting TRBD1. This TCR derives from an adult who was a healthcare worker with PCR-confirmed SARS-CoV-2 infection or an uninfected control (not recorded which). The CDR3 coding sequence is TGTGCCAGCAGCTCGACAGGGGTAGGTCAGCCCCAGCATTTT. This gives the protein CASSSTGVGQPQHF.